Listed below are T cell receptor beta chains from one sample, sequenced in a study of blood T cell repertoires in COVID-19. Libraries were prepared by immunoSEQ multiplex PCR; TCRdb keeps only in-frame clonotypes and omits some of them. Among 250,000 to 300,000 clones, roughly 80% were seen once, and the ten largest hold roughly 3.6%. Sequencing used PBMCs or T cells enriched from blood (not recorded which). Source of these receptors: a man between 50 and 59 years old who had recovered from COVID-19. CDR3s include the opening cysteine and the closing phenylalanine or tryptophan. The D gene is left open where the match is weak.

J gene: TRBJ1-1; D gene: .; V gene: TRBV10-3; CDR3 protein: CAISEGHSNTEAFF; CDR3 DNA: TGTGCCATCAGTGAAGGACATTCGAACACTGAAGCTTTCTTT
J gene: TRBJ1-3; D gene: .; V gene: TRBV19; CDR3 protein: CASSTTTNFSGNTIYF; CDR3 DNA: TGTGCCAGTAGTACCACCACAAATTTCTCTGGAAACACCATATATTTT
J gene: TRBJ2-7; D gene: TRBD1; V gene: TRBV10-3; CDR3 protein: CAISESGDRGHF; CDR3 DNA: TGTGCCATCAGTGAGTCGGGGGACAGGGGACACTTC
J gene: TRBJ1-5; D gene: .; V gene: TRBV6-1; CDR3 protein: CASSEVGRRDQPQHF; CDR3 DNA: TGTGCCAGCAGTGAAGTGGGCCGGCGGGATCAGCCCCAGCATTTT
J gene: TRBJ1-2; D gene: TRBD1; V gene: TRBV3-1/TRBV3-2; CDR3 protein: CASSPDRGQIYGYTF; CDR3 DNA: TGTGCCAGCAGCCCGGATCGGGGACAGATATATGGCTACACCTTC
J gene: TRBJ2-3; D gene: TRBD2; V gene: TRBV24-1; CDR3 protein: CATSDRTSAIESQYF; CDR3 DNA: TGTGCCACCAGTGACCGTACTAGCGCGATAGAATCGCAGTATTTT
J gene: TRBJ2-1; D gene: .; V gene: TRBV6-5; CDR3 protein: CASRRLDNEQFF; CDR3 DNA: TGTGCCAGCAGACGACTTGACAATGAGCAGTTCTTC
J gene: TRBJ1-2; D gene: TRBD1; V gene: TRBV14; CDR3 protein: CASSQATGKPFGYTF; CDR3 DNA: TGTGCCAGCAGCCAAGCGACAGGGAAACCCTTTGGCTACACCTTC
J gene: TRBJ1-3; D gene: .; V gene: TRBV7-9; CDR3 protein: CASSPTPSGNTIYF; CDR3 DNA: TGTGCCAGCAGCCCCACACCCTCTGGAAACACCATATATTTT
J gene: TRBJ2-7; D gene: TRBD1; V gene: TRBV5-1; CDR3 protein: CASRSGQDYEQYF; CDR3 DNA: TGCGCCAGCAGATCTGGACAGGACTACGAGCAGTACTTC
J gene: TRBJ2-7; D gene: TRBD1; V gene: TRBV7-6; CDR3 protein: CASSLAGQGAEQYF; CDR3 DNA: TGTGCCAGCAGCTTAGCGGGACAGGGTGCCGAGCAGTACTTC
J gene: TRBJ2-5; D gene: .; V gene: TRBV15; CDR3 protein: CATSIITREVQETQYF; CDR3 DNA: TGTGCCACCAGCATAATTACTCGGGAAGTCCAAGAGACCCAGTACTTC
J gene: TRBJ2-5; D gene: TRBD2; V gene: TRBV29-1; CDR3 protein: CSVASGSRETQYF; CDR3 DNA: TGCAGCGTTGCTAGCGGGAGTAGGGAGACCCAGTACTTC
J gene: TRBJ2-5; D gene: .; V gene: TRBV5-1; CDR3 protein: CASSLFTGGELETQYF; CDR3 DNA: TGCGCCAGCAGCTTGTTTACAGGGGGGGAGTTAGAGACCCAGTACTTC
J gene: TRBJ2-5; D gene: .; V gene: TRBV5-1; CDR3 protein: CASSLEGLSRGQETQYF; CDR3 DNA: TGCGCCAGCAGCTTGGAAGGTCTTAGCCGGGGGCAAGAGACCCAGTACTTC
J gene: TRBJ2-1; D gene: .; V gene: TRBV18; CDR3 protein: CASSPWPGTGSYNEQFF; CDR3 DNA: TGTGCCAGCTCACCATGGCCGGGAACGGGCTCCTACAATGAGCAGTTCTTC
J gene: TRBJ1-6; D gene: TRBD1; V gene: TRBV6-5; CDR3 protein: CASSTRGQANSPLHF; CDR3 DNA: TGTGCCAGCAGTACCAGGGGGCAAGCTAATTCACCCCTCCACTTT